Described below is a single T cell receptor (beta chain) sequence and its context. No cognate antigen has been identified for it. No much larger clone is present one base from it, and per-base qualities are unavailable. These data originate in a study of shared clonotypes between healthy human individuals (dated by TCRdb to the early 2020s). Study-level background: The cohort comprised a couple of women and a few men aged 18 to 49 years. Different laboratories and diverse techniques were used to prepare libraries and sequence TCR repertoires, to increase sequencing depth and limit assay-specific biases. Per donor, three plates each were used for CD4 naive and CD4 memory, two for CD8 naive, and one for CD8 memory. Between about 0.8 and 8.9 billion PBMCs per donor were obtained by leukapheresis. To estimate repertoire size and how much clonotypes are shared between individuals, the study performed deep sequencing of blood TCR repertoires from about 5 healthy adults.

CD8 naive samples consisted of CD45RO-negative cells that were positively selected for CCR7, yielding a CD45RA+CCR7+ population without TemRA cells. The donors were healthy, HIV-negative adults who had no recently reported acute infections or vaccinations. Only Caucasian adults living in Nashville, Tennessee, USA were represented among the donors. Blood was obtained by leukapheresis, after which PBMCs were separated by Ficoll-Histopaque density gradient centrifugation and cryopreserved in liquid nitrogen vapor phase. Purity and quantity of every magnetically sorted T cell population were checked by analytical flow cytometry. Genomic DNA was isolated from every sorted fraction and measured by UV absorbance on a Nanodrop 2000c. Trimming removed 4 bases from V and 4 bases from J, leaving 11 bases between the germline ends. Inclusive of the bounding cysteine and phenylalanine, the CDR3 is 13 residues long. Just CDR3 DNA is preserved here, 39 bases in frame from base 1. CDR1 and CDR2, looked up from the germline V gene, are SGHRS and YFSETQ.

Using the deep immunoSEQ assay, TCR CDR3 regions were amplified from genomic DNA by multiplex PCR. For each cell subset, the extracted genomic DNA was distributed evenly across all wells of several immunoSEQ 96-well plates, and each plate served as one replicate. For sorted subsets, about 200 ng genomic DNA, equal to 30,000 or so T cell genomes, was loaded into each replicate PCR. Purified libraries were quantified with a Qubit 3.0 fluorometer, sized on a Bioanalyzer 2100, and re-quantified with the KAPA Library Quantification kit. A separate single-read 150-cycle Illumina NextSeq 550 flow cell was used to sequence each immunoSEQ 96-well plate. In the paper's pipeline: Because the immunoSEQ output held only junctional sequences and lacked quality scores, the filtering could not match the filtering applied to full-length reads. Sequences were annotated with PyIR, a Python wrapper for IgBLAST v1.9, using IMGT germline references to assign V/J genes and CDR3. Reads were removed for weak V/J assignments (E-value above 1e-6), missing CDR3, stop codons, out-of-frame junctions, or ambiguous translated residues. V3J clonotypes were defined as sequences sharing the same inferred V gene, J gene, and CDR3 amino acid sequence. To compute the percentage overlap between repertoires, the number of shared unique clonotypes was divided by the size of the smaller repertoire. RTK rarefaction, the Chao1 estimator, and Recon v2.1 estimates of unobserved clonotypes were used to assess repertoire richness. Generation probabilities for all TCRbeta clonotypes obtained by the gDNA method from a few donors were computed using OLGA. The immuneACCESS repertoire file appears here via TCRdb, limited to in-frame rearrangements. These files lack a portion of the clones; in checked studies, under half of the deficit traces to unresolved V genes, and the cause of the others is not known. V and J calls and clone size come straight from that table; D and trimming were deduced from the DNA. This sample holds 2 million or so clones; just under 95% were observed only once. The top ten hold 0.9% to 1.3% of the sample.

Overall study results and their limits: Because the study included a small number of donors, the genetic and exposure-history diversity represented was limited. Incomplete sequencing was indicated by rarefaction of sorted-subset datasets, despite the large sequencing depth. When a few donors were compared, the shared fraction of clonotypes was roughly 4.8% for naive CD4, roughly 3.3% for naive CD8, roughly 2.5% for memory CD4, and 0.35% to 0.5% for memory CD8. Naive subsets generally had larger estimated clonotype richness than memory subsets did. Compared with non-shared clonotypes, the clonotypes found in all four sorted-subset donors had higher generation probabilities. Sampling was restricted to blood, and TCR repertoires in tissue are likely to differ from TCR repertoires in blood. Pairwise subsampling led to the expectation that sequencing depth would affect the degree of clonotype sharing among donors.

The source material was naive CD8+ T cells sorted from blood. Per the publication, the cell subset or site label means: CD45RA+CCR7+. The rearranged segments are TRBV5-1 and TRBJ1-1; no D gene call is confident. The TCR originated in a man in his late teens or twenties in good health. The sequenced DNA: TGCGCCAGCAGCCAATTTTATGGCACTGAAGCTTTCTTT. This sequence encodes CASSQFYGTEAFF.